A single sample is the source of the 9 T cell receptor beta chains below, sequenced in a study of HIV-infected patients and healthy controls. No cell fractionation was done, so the repertoire covers all unsorted peripheral blood T cells. Alpha and beta constant-region primers primed reverse transcription of about 500 ng RNA. Alpha and beta chain libraries were made separately by chain-specific third strand synthesis with multiplexing indices. TCRdb re-analysed the 5' RACE reads in MiXCR, keeping a single row per CDR3 protein. Of over 15,000 distinct CDR3 sequences listed, over 7% are singletons. The sequencing sample was made of blood. These receptors originate from an adult in good health.

This clonotype was seen many times. CDR3 residues: CSARDPGGQGGGNEQFF. CDR3 in DNA: TGCAGTGCTAGAGACCCGGGGGGACAGGGAGGGGGCAATGAGCAGTTCTTC. The rearrangement uses TRBV20-1 and TRBJ2-1; 9 nucleotides line up with TRBD1. Germline CDR1 reads DFQATT; CDR2 reads SNEGSKA (reference sequence). There are 17 residues in the CDR3. The V gene end was trimmed by 0 bases and the J gene end by 6 bases; junction bases not matched to a gene: 12.

This clonotype was detected ten times or more. The rearrangement uses TRBV27 and TRBJ1-5; the D gene is possibly TRBD1 (6 bases). Germline V gene data show CDR1 as MNHEY and CDR2 as SMNVEV (reference sequence). The length of the CDR3 is 14 residues. Trimming took 3 bases from V and 5 from J, leaving 11 bases between them. CDR3 DNA sequence: TGTGCCAGCAGTTTGGGGGGGGCTCATCAGCCCCAGCATTTT. This encodes CASSLGGAHQPQHF.

This clonotype showed up many times. The chain joins TRBV20-1 to TRBJ2-3; the D is unclear. There are 14 residues in the CDR3. Germline V gives CDR1 DFQATT, CDR2 SNEGSKA (reference sequence). V lost 1 base and J 4 bases, leaving 12 bases between the germline ends. The CDR3 spells CSARARNIADTQYF. In DNA form, the CDR3 reads TGCAGTGCTAGAGCACGGAATATAGCAGATACGCAGTATTTT.

The table lists this clonotype with many counts. V and J are TRBV4-1 and TRBJ2-7; TRBD1 aligns across 9 bases. The CDR3 is 14 residues long. Germline assignment: CDR1 MGHRA and CDR2 YSYEKL. Unmatched junction bases numbered 6, after V lost 6 bases and J lost 3 bases. DNA for the CDR3: TGCGCCAGCAGAACGCCGGGACAGGGCTACGAGCAGTACTTC. Its protein is CASRTPGQGYEQYF.

In its sample, this clonotype was seen a few times. The V gene is TRBV19, the J gene TRBJ1-5, with 8 bases identical to TRBD1. The CDR3 sequence is 14 residues long. Germline values: CDR1 LNHDA, CDR2 SQIVND (reference sequence). The junction had 7 bases not matched to a gene; V was cut back by 6 bases and J by 6 bases. CDR3 nucleotides: TGTGCCAGTAGCCAGACAGGGGCAAGTCAGCCCCAGCATTTT. It is translated as CASSQTGASQPQHF.

This clonotype was detected a few times. This sequence joins TRBV4-2 and TRBJ2-7; possibly TRBD1 or TRBD2 for D (5 bases each). CDR1 is LGHNA, CDR2 YNFKEQ, per germline. The CDR3 consists of 16 residues. The V end lost 4 bases, the J end lost 0 bases, and 16 bases lay between the germline ends. The CDR3 here is CASSPDAGRASYEQYF. For the CDR3, the DNA is TGTGCCAGCAGCCCAGACGCAGGGCGGGCCTCCTACGAGCAGTACTTC.

In its sample, this clonotype was seen many times. The rearrangement joins TRBV11-2 to TRBJ2-1, with TRBD1 matching over 9 bases. The V segment lost 10 bases and the J segment 6 bases; nucleotides outside the gene matches: 13. The CDR3 covers 15 residues. CDR1 and CDR2 from the germline V gene are SGHAT and FQNNGV. For the CDR3, the DNA is TGTGCCAACCCCCGGAAGGACAGGGGAGGCAATGAGCAGTTCTTC. Protein: CANPRKDRGGNEQFF.

This clonotype was recorded at least ten times. This chain uses TRBV6-5 with TRBJ2-3; no definite D call. This CDR3 is 14 amino acids long. V dropped 8 bases and J dropped 2 bases, with 14 bases sitting between them. The V gene's germline CDR1 is MNHEY and CDR2 SVGAGI. CDR3 loop: CASCPWTSTDTQYF. CDR3 in DNA: TGTGCCAGCTGCCCGTGGACCTCCACAGATACGCAGTATTTT.

V gene TRBV25-1 combines with J gene TRBJ1-4, with D unresolved. The V end was cut by 4 bases, the J end by 4 bases, with 10 bases between. CDR3 length: 14 amino acids. Germline CDR1 and CDR2: MGHDK and SYGVNS. The CDR3: CASSALEVNEKLFF. The CDR3 region has the DNA TGTGCCAGCAGTGCCTTGGAAGTTAATGAAAAACTGTTTTTT.